Sequencing of this T cell receptor beta chain was carried out in a study of T cell repertoires in cytomegalovirus infection. Whole-study context: CMV infection together with matching HLA type was indicated by public TCR beta signatures. Study-level findings and limits: HLA-C-restricted TCR beta clonotypes specific for CMV led the ex vivo response. Pooled public TCR beta family frequency picked out CMV carriers with the relevant HLA.

There are 17 residues in the CDR3. The germline gives CDR1 SGHTA, CDR2 FQGNSA. V dropped 1 base and J dropped 10; count of bases not matched to a gene: 17. Concerning this clonotype itself: Its antigen is undetermined. A clone one base away is much larger, so this may be a read error.

TCRdb analysed the reads with MiXCR anew, one entry per CDR3 protein. The sample carries roughly 200,000 distinct CDR3 sequences, less than 9.5% recorded once. The gene calls are TRBV7-2 and TRBJ2-3, with TRBD2 matching over 7 bases. Sequenced material: PBMCs. The TCR sequence derives from a human donor in good health (CMV status not recorded). Some clones in this sample may be carry-over from other donors' samples. In DNA, the CDR3 is TGTGCCAGCAGCTTAGAGTTGGGCGGGAGTACGGGCCGGGCGCAGTATTTT. Its translation is CASSLELGGSTGRAQYF.